This TCR beta chain stems from a study of shared clonotypes between healthy human individuals. Participating donors were healthy, HIV-negative adults free of recent acute infections or vaccinations. Notes on the study in general: The researchers took only blood, and tissue repertoires probably look different. Memory subsets had estimated richness that was generally smaller than that of naive subsets. Clonotypes that were shared across a few donors made up 4% to 6% of naive CD4 clonotypes.

Libraries were prepared by immunoSEQ multiplex PCR; TCRdb keeps only in-frame clonotypes and omits some of them. Seen here are hundreds of thousands of clones, 95% to 98% observed once, and the top ten hold roughly 0.05%. Looked up from germline, CDR1 is SGHVS and CDR2 is FQNEAQ. Losses at the gene ends were 1 base for V and 6 bases for J; bases not matched to a gene: 11. This CDR3 has 17 amino acids. Turning to this clone: Its antigen is not identified.

Sequenced sample: naive CD4+ T cells sorted from blood. Subset noted: CD45RA+ positively selected. This TCR derives from a woman aged 30 to 39 in good health. The chain uses TRBV7-8 and TRBJ1-4; 7 bases match TRBD1. In nucleotides, the CDR3 is TGTGCCAGCAGCTTAGATGGGACAGCCCAAGGAGATGAAAAACTGTTTTTT. Amino acid sequence: CASSLDGTAQGDEKLFF.